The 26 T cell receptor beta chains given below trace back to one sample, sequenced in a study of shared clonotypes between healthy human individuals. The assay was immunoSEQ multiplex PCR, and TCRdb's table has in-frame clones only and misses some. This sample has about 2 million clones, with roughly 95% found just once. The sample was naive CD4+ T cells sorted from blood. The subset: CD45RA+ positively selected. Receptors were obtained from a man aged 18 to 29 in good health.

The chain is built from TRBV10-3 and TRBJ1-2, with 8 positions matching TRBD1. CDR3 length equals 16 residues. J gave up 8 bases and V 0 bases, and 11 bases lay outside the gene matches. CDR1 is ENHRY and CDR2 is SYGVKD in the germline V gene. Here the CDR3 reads CAISESTPGQATGYTF. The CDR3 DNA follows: TGTGCCATCAGTGAGTCGACCCCGGGACAGGCGACGGGCTACACCTTC.

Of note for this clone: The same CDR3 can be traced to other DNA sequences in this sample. Here the CDR3 DNA reads TGCGCCAGCAGCCAAGAAGGGATCTCCTACAATGAGCAGTTCTTC. Amino acids: CASSQEGISYNEQFF. This rearrangement joins TRBV4-3 to TRBJ2-1; D not certain. The CDR3 has 15 amino acids. Germline loops: CDR1 LGHNA, CDR2 YSLEER. Trimming took off 0 bases at V and 0 bases at J, with 6 bases between the two ends.

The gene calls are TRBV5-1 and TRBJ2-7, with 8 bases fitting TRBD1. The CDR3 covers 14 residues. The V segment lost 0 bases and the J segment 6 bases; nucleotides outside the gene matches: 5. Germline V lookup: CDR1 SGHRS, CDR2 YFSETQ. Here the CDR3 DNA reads TGCGCCAGCAGCTTGGTTGGGACAGGAGGCGAGCAGTACTTC. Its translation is CASSLVGTGGEQYF.

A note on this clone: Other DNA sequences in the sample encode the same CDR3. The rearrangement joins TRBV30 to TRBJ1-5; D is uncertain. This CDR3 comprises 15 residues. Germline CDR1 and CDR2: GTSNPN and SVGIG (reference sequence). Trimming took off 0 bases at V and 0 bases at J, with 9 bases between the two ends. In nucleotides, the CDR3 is TGTGCCTGGAGTGTTTCGGGATATAGCAATCAGCCCCAGCATTTT. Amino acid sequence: CAWSVSGYSNQPQHF.

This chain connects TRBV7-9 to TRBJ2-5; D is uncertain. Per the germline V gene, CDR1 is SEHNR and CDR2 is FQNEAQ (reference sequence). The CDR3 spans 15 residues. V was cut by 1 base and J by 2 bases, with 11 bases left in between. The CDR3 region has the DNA TGTGCCAGCAGCTTAGGTGCAGGAATTCAAGAGACCCAGTACTTC. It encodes CASSLGAGIQETQYF.

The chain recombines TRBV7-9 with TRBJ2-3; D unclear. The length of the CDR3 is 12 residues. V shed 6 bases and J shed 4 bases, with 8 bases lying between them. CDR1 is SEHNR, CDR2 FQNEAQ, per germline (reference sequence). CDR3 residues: CASRGLADTQYF. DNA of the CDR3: TGTGCCAGCAGAGGGCTAGCAGATACGCAGTATTTT.

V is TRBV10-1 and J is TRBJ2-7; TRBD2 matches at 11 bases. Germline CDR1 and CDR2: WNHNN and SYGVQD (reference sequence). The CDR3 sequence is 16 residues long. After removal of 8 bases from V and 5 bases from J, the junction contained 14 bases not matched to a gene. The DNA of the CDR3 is TGCGCCAGCCGGGTATCCCCACTAGCGGGAGCTGACGAGCAGTACTTC. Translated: CASRVSPLAGADEQYF.

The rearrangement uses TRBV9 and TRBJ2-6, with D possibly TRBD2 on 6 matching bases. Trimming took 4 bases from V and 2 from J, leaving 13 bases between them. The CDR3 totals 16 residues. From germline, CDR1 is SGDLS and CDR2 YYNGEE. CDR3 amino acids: CASSPRLGAGANVLTF. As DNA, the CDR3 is TGTGCCAGCAGCCCCCGACTAGGGGCTGGGGCCAACGTCCTGACTTTC.

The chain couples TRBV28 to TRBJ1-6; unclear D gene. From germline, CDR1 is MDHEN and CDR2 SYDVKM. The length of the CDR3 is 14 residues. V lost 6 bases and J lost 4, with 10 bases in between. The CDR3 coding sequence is TGTGCCAGCAGACCAGAAGGGTATAATTCACCCCTCCACTTT. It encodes CASRPEGYNSPLHF. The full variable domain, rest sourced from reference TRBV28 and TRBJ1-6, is DVKVTQSSRYLVKRTGEKVFLECVQDMDHENMFWYRQDPGLGLRLIYFSYDVKMKEKGDIPEGYSVSREKKERFSLILESASTNQTSMYLCASRPEGYNSPLHFGNGTRLTVT.

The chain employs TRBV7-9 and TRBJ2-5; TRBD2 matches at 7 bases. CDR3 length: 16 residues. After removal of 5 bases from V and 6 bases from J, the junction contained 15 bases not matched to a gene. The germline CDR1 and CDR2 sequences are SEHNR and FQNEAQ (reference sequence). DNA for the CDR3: TGTGCCAGCAGCCCGCTTCAGGGAGGGAAAGGACAGACCCAGTACTTC. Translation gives CASSPLQGGKGQTQYF. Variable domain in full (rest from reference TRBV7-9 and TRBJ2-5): DTGVSQNPRHKITKRGQNVTFRCDPISEHNRLYWYRQTLGQGPEFLTYFQNEAQLEKSRLLSDRFSAERPKGSFSTLEIQRTEQGDSAMYLCASSPLQGGKGQTQYFGPGTRLLVL.

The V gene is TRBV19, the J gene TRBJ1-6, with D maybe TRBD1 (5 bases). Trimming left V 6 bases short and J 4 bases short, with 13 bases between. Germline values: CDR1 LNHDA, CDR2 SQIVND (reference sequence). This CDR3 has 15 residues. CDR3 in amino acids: CASRKRTPYNSPLHF. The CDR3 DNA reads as TGTGCCAGTAGGAAAAGGACACCTTATAATTCACCCCTCCACTTT.

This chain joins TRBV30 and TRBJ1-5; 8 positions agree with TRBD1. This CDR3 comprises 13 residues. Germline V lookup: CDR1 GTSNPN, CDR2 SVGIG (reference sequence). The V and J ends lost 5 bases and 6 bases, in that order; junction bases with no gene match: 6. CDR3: CAWADRAGQPQHF. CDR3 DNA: TGTGCCTGGGCGGACAGGGCTGGTCAGCCCCAGCATTTT.

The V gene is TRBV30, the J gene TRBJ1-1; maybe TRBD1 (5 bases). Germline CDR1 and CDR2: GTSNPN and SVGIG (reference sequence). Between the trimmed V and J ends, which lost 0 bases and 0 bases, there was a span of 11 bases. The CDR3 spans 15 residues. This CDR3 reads CAWSVWGALNTEAFF. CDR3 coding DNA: TGTGCCTGGAGTGTTTGGGGCGCTCTGAACACTGAAGCTTTCTTT.

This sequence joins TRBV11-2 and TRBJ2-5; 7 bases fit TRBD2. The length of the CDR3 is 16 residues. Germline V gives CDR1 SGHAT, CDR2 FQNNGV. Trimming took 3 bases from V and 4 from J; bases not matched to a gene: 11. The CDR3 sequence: CASSFLGRGDLETQYF. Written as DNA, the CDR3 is TGTGCCAGCAGCTTCCTGGGGAGGGGAGATTTAGAGACCCAGTACTTC.

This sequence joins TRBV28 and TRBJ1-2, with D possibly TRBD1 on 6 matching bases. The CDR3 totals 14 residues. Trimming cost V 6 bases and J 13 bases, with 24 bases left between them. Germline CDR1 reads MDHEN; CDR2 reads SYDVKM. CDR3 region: CASRAPPGAMACTF. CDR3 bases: TGTGCCAGCAGGGCCCCCCCGGGGGCGATGGCCTGCACCTTC.

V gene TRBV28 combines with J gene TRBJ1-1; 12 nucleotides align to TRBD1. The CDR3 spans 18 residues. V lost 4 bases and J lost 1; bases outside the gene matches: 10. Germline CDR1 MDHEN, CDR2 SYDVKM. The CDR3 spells CASSSAGTGGGWNTEAFF. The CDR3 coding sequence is TGTGCCAGCAGTTCAGCCGGGACAGGGGGCGGTTGGAACACTGAAGCTTTCTTT.

CDR3 in amino acids: CSVDRSETQYF. For the CDR3, the DNA is TGCAGCGTTGACCGCTCTGAGACCCAGTACTTC. This chain joins TRBV29-1 and TRBJ2-5; D ambiguous. V lost 3 bases and J lost 5, with 7 bases in between. This CDR3 is 11 amino acids long. CDR1 and CDR2 (germline): SQVTM, ANQGSEA.

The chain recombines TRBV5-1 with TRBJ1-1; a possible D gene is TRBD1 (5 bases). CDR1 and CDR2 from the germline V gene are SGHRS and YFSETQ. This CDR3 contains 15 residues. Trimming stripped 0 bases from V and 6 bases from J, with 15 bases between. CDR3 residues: CASSLGTLREPEAFF. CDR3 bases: TGCGCCAGCAGCTTGGGGACATTGCGTGAGCCTGAAGCTTTCTTT.

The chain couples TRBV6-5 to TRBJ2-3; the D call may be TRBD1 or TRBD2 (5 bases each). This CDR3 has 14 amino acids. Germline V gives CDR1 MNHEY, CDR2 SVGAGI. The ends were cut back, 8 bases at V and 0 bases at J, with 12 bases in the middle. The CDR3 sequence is CASWDAASTDTQYF. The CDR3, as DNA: TGTGCCAGCTGGGACGCAGCTAGCACAGATACGCAGTATTTT.

CDR3 loop: CASSPPGRRETQYF. CDR3 DNA: TGTGCCAGCAGCCCTCCGGGACGCCGAGAGACCCAGTACTTC. The gene calls are TRBV9 and TRBJ2-5; the D gene could be TRBD1 or TRBD2 (5 bases each). Germline loops: CDR1 SGDLS, CDR2 YYNGEE. V was cut by 4 bases and J by 4 bases, with 14 bases left in between. The CDR3 sequence is 14 residues long.

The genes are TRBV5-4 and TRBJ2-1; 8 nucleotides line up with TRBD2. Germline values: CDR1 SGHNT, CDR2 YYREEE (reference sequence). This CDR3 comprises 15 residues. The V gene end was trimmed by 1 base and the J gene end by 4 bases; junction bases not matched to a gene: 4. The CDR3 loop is CASSLKLAEYNEQFF. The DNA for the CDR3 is TGTGCCAGCAGCTTGAAACTAGCGGAGTACAATGAGCAGTTCTTC.

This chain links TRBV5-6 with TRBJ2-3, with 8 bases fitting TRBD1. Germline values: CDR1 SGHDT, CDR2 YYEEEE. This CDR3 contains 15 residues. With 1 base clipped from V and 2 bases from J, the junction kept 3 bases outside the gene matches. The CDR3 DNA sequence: TGTGCCAGCAGCTTGAGACAGGGGCCCACAGATACGCAGTATTTT. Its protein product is CASSLRQGPTDTQYF.

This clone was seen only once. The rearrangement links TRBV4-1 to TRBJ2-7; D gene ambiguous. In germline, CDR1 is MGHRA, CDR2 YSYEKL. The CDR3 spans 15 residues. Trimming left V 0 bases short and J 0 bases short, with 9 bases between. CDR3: CASSQDPRSSYEQYF. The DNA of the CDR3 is TGCGCCAGCAGCCAAGACCCTAGGAGCTCCTACGAGCAGTACTTC.

CDR3 region: CASSPIGGANGEKLFF. The DNA of the CDR3 is TGCGCCAGCAGCCCTATAGGGGGGGCAAATGGAGAAAAACTGTTTTTT. J is TRBJ1-4 and V is TRBV4-1, with D possibly matching TRBD1 (6 bases). Germline V gene sequence: CDR1 MGHRA, CDR2 YSYEKL. This CDR3 contains 16 residues. Trimming left V 4 bases short and J 8 bases short, with 20 bases between.

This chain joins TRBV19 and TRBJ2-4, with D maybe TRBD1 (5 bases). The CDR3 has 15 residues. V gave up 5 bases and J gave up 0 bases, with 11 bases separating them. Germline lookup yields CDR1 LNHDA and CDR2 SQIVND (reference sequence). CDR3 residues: CASSPDDRAKNIQYF. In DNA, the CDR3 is TGTGCCAGTAGTCCGGACGACAGAGCCAAAAACATTCAGTACTTC.

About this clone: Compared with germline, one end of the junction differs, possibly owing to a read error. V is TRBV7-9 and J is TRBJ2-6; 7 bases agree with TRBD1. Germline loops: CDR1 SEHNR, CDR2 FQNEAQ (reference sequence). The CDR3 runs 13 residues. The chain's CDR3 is CASSFPGGNVLTF. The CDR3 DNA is TGTGCCAGCAGCTTTCCAGGGGGCAACGTCCTGACTTTC.